Listed here is a single T cell receptor beta chain. The antigen is undetermined. The germline CDR1 and CDR2 sequences are SEHNR and FQNEAQ (reference sequence). The CDR3 is made up of 15 amino acids. Germline trimming cut 5 bases from V and 4 bases from J; bases unmatched to any gene: 7. This sample stems from a study of T cell responses to AZD1222 COVID-19 vaccine. TCRdb's copy holds only in-frame clones and misses some; the assay was immunoSEQ multiplex PCR. Of 100,000 to 150,000 clones in the sample, 85% to 90% are singletons; the top ten hold roughly a quarter. General observations from the study: At baseline, just six AZD1222 recipients tested seropositive.

This specimen was peripheral blood, taken on day 0 of AZD1222 vaccination. This TCR came from an adult in good health. V usage is TRBV7-9 and J usage is TRBJ2-1; 8 nucleotides match TRBD2. The CDR3 here is CASSMSGGPYNEQFF. As DNA, the CDR3 is TGTGCCAGCAGCATGAGCGGGGGCCCTTACAATGAGCAGTTCTTC.